This TCR beta chain was captured in a study of CD8+CD57+ T cells in acquired aplastic anemia. Study as a whole: Sorted CD4+ and CD8+ cells gave a mean 3.2 ug DNA, range roughly 0.19 to 30 ug. Study-wide points: Fewer than 35 shared CD8+ CDR3s appeared highly expressed within patients' immunodominant clones.

CD8+CD57+ cell expansion, shown by flow cytometry, had occurred in the patients selected for sequencing. Patients uniformly had severe acquired aplastic anemia. It was genomic DNA that served as the template for profiling TCR beta VDJ and CDR3. MiXCR, applied by TCRdb to the reads, yields one record per CDR3 protein. The table has roughly 120,000 distinct CDR3 sequences, approximately 50% seen once. On this clonotype: The antigen is unknown.

Source material: sorted CD4+, CD8+, or CD8+CD57+ T cells (not recorded which) from PBMCs. The TCR was taken from a human donor with aplastic anemia.

The CDR3 is CASAGDTQYF. CDR3 bases: TGTGCCAGCGCTGGGGATACGCAGTATTTT. J is TRBJ2-3 and V is TRBV9, with no clear D. The CDR3 is made up of 10 amino acids. The V gene lost 7 bases and the J gene lost 6 bases, with 6 bases spanning the gap. Germline V gene data show CDR1 as SGDLS and CDR2 as YYNGEE.